This T cell receptor beta chain was retrieved from a study of blood T cell repertoires in COVID-19. V was cut by 2 bases and J by 4 bases, with 11 bases left in between. CDR3 length: 15 residues. The V gene's germline CDR1 is MNHNS and CDR2 SASEGT. Only in-frame clones appear in the TCRdb table, and some are missing; sequencing was by immunoSEQ multiplex PCR. The sample carries about 200,000 clones, roughly 81% recorded once. V usage is TRBV6-1 and J usage is TRBJ1-4; unclear D gene. The specimen sequenced was peripheral blood. This clonotype was obtained from an elderly woman with acute or convalescent COVID-19. The CDR3 DNA sequence: TGTGCCAGCAGTGAATATGGGCGCCTTAATGAAAAACTGTTTTTT. This codes for CASSEYGRLNEKLFF.